The TCR beta chain under discussion was sequenced for a study of CD8 T cells in Susac syndrome. Random hexamers were used to reverse transcribe the RNA input (about 0.5 to 1 ug). TCR beta CDR3 was amplified by immunoSEQ multiplex PCR. This amplification extended across 54 Vbeta and 13 Jbeta segments. MiXCR, applied by TCRdb to the immunoSEQ multiplex PCR reads, yields one record per CDR3 protein. The table includes tens of thousands of distinct CDR3 sequences, approximately 96% detected once. Sequencing of TCR beta covered CD8+ and CD4+ T cells obtained from blood. Notes on this clonotype: Its specificity is not known.

Regarding the study as a whole: Among people with Susac, CD8+ clonal expansion was greatest in TEMRA cells and active patients.

Germline CDR1 is MNHEY and CDR2 is SVGAGI. V dropped 6 bases and J dropped 8 bases, with 19 bases sitting between them. The CDR3 is made up of 14 amino acids. The V call is TRBV6-5, the J call TRBJ1-2, with D tentatively TRBD1 (6 bases). Sequencing used CD8+ T cells from PBMCs. This receptor was taken from a human donor with Susac syndrome. The CDR3 coding sequence is TGTGCCAGCAGGTACAGGGAGTCCCCCAGCGGCTACACCTTC. As protein: CASRYRESPSGYTF.